Listed below are T cell receptor beta chains from one sample, sequenced in a study of blood T cell repertoires in COVID-19. Data came from immunoSEQ multiplex PCR; TCRdb stores just in-frame clones and leaves some out. The repertoire holds under 150,000 clones, about three quarters seen once, with 3.5% to 5.5% in the top ten. Source material: peripheral blood. The receptors shown here come from a woman over 75 with active or convalescent COVID-19. CDR3s include the opening cysteine and the closing phenylalanine or tryptophan. The order of the fields is clone size, J gene, D gene, V gene, CDR3 DNA, CDR3 protein. A D gene is named only where the DNA matches it firmly. Size values are once, few and many counts, or a class for expanded clones, and some rows have none.

>-|TRBJ1-5|-|TRBV19
TGTGCCAGTAGTACCGACAGAGCGTATAGCAATCAGCCCCAGCATTTT
CASSTDRAYSNQPQHF
>-|TRBJ1-2|-|TRBV5-1
TGCGCCAGCAACCAGTTCGGGGGGGATGAAGCTGGCTACACCTTC
CASNQFGGDEAGYTF
>-|TRBJ2-1|-|TRBV6-5
TGTGCCGGCCGGGGGACTCTCGATTCCAATGAGCAGTTCTTC
CAGRGTLDSNEQFF
>-|TRBJ2-7|-|TRBV5-1
TGCGCCAGCAGCTTTTCCGACGAGCAGTACTTC
CASSFSDEQYF
>-|TRBJ1-5|-|TRBV7-9
TGTGCCAGCAGCCTCGTAAATCAGCCCCAGCATTTT
CASSLVNQPQHF
>-|TRBJ2-5|TRBD2|TRBV9
TGTGCCAGCAGCCCTGGGAGTCTTACTAGCGGGCAAGAGACCCAGTACTTC
CASSPGSLTSGQETQYF
>-|TRBJ2-1|TRBD2|TRBV19
TGTGCCAGTAGTCGGACTAGCGGGAACAATGAGCAGTTCTTC
CASSRTSGNNEQFF
>few|TRBJ1-6|-|TRBV4-2
TGTGCCAGCAGCCAAGTGGAGACCATGGGTAATAATTCACCCCTCCACTTT
CASSQVETMGNNSPLHF
>-|TRBJ1-2|TRBD1|TRBV7-9
TGTGCCAGCAGCGGGACAGCTGACTATGGCTACACCTTC
CASSGTADYGYTF
>-|TRBJ1-5|-|TRBV6-5
TGTGCCAGCAGGCAGGAAAATAGCAATCAGCCCCAGCATTTT
CASRQENSNQPQHF
>few|TRBJ2-5|TRBD2|TRBV7-7
TGTGCTAGTCGACTAGCGGGGGAAGAGACCCAGTACTTC
CASRLAGEETQYF
>few|TRBJ2-1|TRBD1|TRBV7-2
TGTGCCAGCAGCTTGGACAGGGGTTATGAGCAGTTCTTC
CASSLDRGYEQFF
>-|TRBJ1-2|TRBD1|TRBV11-2
TGTGCCAGCAGCCCGGACAGGGAATGGAATGGCTACACCTTC
CASSPDREWNGYTF
>-|TRBJ1-2|TRBD1|TRBV4-1
TGCGCCAGCAGCCAACTGATCCGGGACAGGCTCGGCTATGGCTACACCTTC
CASSQLIRDRLGYGYTF
>-|TRBJ2-7|-|TRBV19
TGTGCCAGTAGTGGAACCGGAGCCTACGAGCAGTACTTC
CASSGTGAYEQYF
>-|TRBJ1-3|TRBD1|TRBV9
TGTGCCAGCAGCGCCAACGACAGGGTTGGAAACACCATATATTTT
CASSANDRVGNTIYF
>-|TRBJ2-2|TRBD1|TRBV29-1
TGCAGCACGCGGACAGGGCAGAACACCGGGGAGCTGTTTTTT
CSTRTGQNTGELFF
>-|TRBJ2-2|TRBD1|TRBV3-1/TRBV3-2
TGTGCCAGCAGCCAAGGACAGGGGGCTTTCGGGGAGCTGTTTTTT
CASSQGQGAFGELFF
>few|TRBJ1-2|-|TRBV19
TGTGCCAGTAGTATCCCACAAGTCTATGGCTACACCTTC
CASSIPQVYGYTF
>-|TRBJ1-2|TRBD1|TRBV19
TGTGCCAGTAGTGCGACAGGGGGCGCCAGCTATGGCTACACCTTC
CASSATGGASYGYTF
>-|TRBJ2-1|TRBD2|TRBV5-4
TGTGCCAGCAGCTTAGGGGGGACTAGCGGCCACAATGAGCAGTTCTTC
CASSLGGTSGHNEQFF
>-|TRBJ2-7|TRBD1|TRBV6-6
TGTGCCAGCAGTTACCCGAGGACAGGGAGCTCCTACGAGCAGTACTTC
CASSYPRTGSSYEQYF
>-|TRBJ1-5|-|TRBV7-5
TGTGTCAGAAGCCACGGGGACAGGGGGAGTAGCAATCAGCCCCAGCATTTT
CVRSHGDRGSSNQPQHF
>-|TRBJ1-4|-|TRBV30
TGTGCCTGGACGTCGCAGGGTTGGAAAAAACTGTTTTTT
CAWTSQGWKKLFF
>-|TRBJ2-5|TRBD1|TRBV28
TGTGCCAGCAGTTCAAAGTGGCGGGACAGGGAAGGGCAAGAGACCCAGTACTTC
CASSSKWRDREGQETQYF
>-|TRBJ1-6|-|TRBV7-2
TGTGCCAGCAGCTTAGGTGGCAGGGGTAATTCACCCCTCCACTTT
CASSLGGRGNSPLHF
>few|TRBJ1-5|-|TRBV27
TGTGCCAGCAGTTTATCGCGGGGAGCCCTCCAGCCCCAGCATTTT
CASSLSRGALQPQHF
>-|TRBJ1-1|TRBD1|TRBV2
TGTGCCAGCAGGGAAAGCCGGGACAGGGTAAGAGTCACTGAAGCTTTCTTT
CASRESRDRVRVTEAFF
>-|TRBJ1-1|-|TRBV19
TGTGCCAGTACCGCCCGGAGAAGGACTGAAGCTTTCTTT
CASTARRRTEAFF
>-|TRBJ1-3|-|TRBV15
TGTGCCACCAGCAGAGATCCGAGGTTTTCTGGAAACACCATATATTTT
CATSRDPRFSGNTIYF
>-|TRBJ1-3|TRBD1|TRBV11-2
TGTGCCAGCAGCTTACCACAGGGGCGCACCATATATTTT
CASSLPQGRTIYF
>-|TRBJ1-6|TRBD1|TRBV19
TGTGCCAGTTCATCCGGGACAGGGGGTTCACCCCTCCACTTT
CASSSGTGGSPLHF
>-|TRBJ2-7|-|TRBV7-2
TGTGCCAGCAGCGCCCAGGGCTACGAGCAGTACTTC
CASSAQGYEQYF
>-|TRBJ2-2|-|TRBV5-1
TGCGCCAGCAGCTTGTCGGCACAGGGGAACACCGGGGAGCTGTTTTTT
CASSLSAQGNTGELFF
>few|TRBJ2-7|TRBD2|TRBV5-1
TGCGCCAGCAGCCACAGCGGGGGGCCCTACGAGCAGTACTTC
CASSHSGGPYEQYF
>-|TRBJ2-7|TRBD1|TRBV10-1
TGCGCCAGCAGTCAAGCCGGGACAGAGGCCGAGCAGTACTTC
CASSQAGTEAEQYF
>-|TRBJ1-3|TRBD1|TRBV15
TGTGCCACCAGCAGCGGACAGGGGATAGCTGGAAACACCATATATTTT
CATSSGQGIAGNTIYF
>few|TRBJ2-2|TRBD1|TRBV28
TGTGCCAGCAGGGAAAACAGGGGCCGCACCGGGGAGCTGTTTTTT
CASRENRGRTGELFF
>-|TRBJ1-6|-|TRBV6-1
TGTGCCAGCAGTGAAGAAGTTCCGGGAGGGACCTATAATTCACCCCTCCACTTT
CASSEEVPGGTYNSPLHF
>-|TRBJ1-2|-|TRBV2
TGTGCCAGCAGTTATCTCGGACAGTCCAGTCTTGGCTACACCTTC
CASSYLGQSSLGYTF
>few|TRBJ2-7|-|TRBV4-3
TGCGCCAGCAGCCTTGGCCTTAAGGGGTCCTACGAGCAGTACTTC
CASSLGLKGSYEQYF
>-|TRBJ2-7|-|TRBV7-2
TGTGCCAGCAGCTTGTCCGTTTCCTACGAGCAGTACTTC
CASSLSVSYEQYF
>-|TRBJ1-2|-|TRBV5-5
TGTGCCAGCAGCTTGCGGCCGGAGAATAACTATGGCTACACCTTC
CASSLRPENNYGYTF
>many|TRBJ1-2|-|TRBV30
TGTGCCTGGAGTGCCGCGCGGTACGGCTACACCTTC
CAWSAARYGYTF
>few|TRBJ1-1|-|TRBV2
TGTGCCAGCAGGCCTAGCCAGGTTAACACTGAAGCTTTCTTT
CASRPSQVNTEAFF
>-|TRBJ2-3|TRBD1|TRBV19
TGTGCCAGTAGTATAAATAAGGGGGCTACAGATACGCAGTATTTT
CASSINKGATDTQYF
>many|TRBJ1-2|-|TRBV25-1
TGTGCCAGCAGTGACCTTGGACAGCCCCTTGGGGGCTACACCTTC
CASSDLGQPLGGYTF
>-|TRBJ1-1|TRBD1|TRBV19
TGTGCCAGCGGGACAGGGAATCCCGGGTCGACTGAAGCTTTCTTT
CASGTGNPGSTEAFF
>-|TRBJ2-1|-|TRBV7-2
TGTGCCAGCAGCTTAATAGGTGGGAACAGGGTGTACAATGAGCAGTTCTTC
CASSLIGGNRVYNEQFF
>once|TRBJ1-1|-|TRBV3-1/TRBV3-2
TGTGCCAGCAGCCCGACAGTGGGGGAAGCTTTCTTT
CASSPTVGEAFF
>-|TRBJ2-2|-|TRBV5-8
TGTGCCAGCAGCTTGGAAGGACAGATCACCGGGGAGCTGTTTTTT
CASSLEGQITGELFF
>-|TRBJ1-5|TRBD1|TRBV11-2
TGTGCCAGCAGCATAAGGACAGGGGATAGCAATCAGCCCCAGCATTTT
CASSIRTGDSNQPQHF